This T cell receptor (beta chain) was documented in a study of T-cell memory formation after mild COVID-19. Study-wide findings and caveats: Memory cells collected pre-infection included some clones that later responded, suggesting cross-reactive memory joined. The SARS-CoV-2 specificity of second-wave clones reaching peak at day 37 remained unverified.

TCRdb re-called the 5' RACE reads with MiXCR, one entry per CDR3 protein. Of over 150,000 distinct CDR3 sequences in the sample, roughly 23% were seen once. This clonotype was seen more than once but under ten times. Antigen unknown. Sequencing was performed on PBMCs or a T cell subset sorted from them (not recorded which). The receptor was isolated from an adult woman who had mild COVID-19 (a few samples of this study predate the infection). Cell type and time point are not known.

CDR3 nucleotides: TGTGCCACCGGGACAGTCAATCAGCCCCAGCATTTT. Its translation: CATGTVNQPQHF. The rearrangement uses TRBV27 and TRBJ1-5, with 7 bases matching TRBD1. CDR3 length: 12 amino acids. With 10 bases clipped from V and 3 bases from J, the junction kept 3 bases outside the gene matches. Germline V CDR1 and CDR2: MNHEY, SMNVEV (reference sequence).